This T cell receptor (beta chain) derives from a study of chemoradiotherapy in HPV16-positive cancers. Sequencing used immunoSEQ multiplex PCR; TCRdb keeps in-frame clones, though not all of them. Of 29,000 or so clones in the sample, approximately 91% were seen once. The germline gives CDR1 SQVTM, CDR2 ANQGSEA. V was pared by 7 bases and J by 6 bases, with 10 bases of the junction left unmatched. CDR3 length: 15 amino acids. Repeated repertoire sampling spanned the course of chemoradiotherapy. The chain carries TRBV29-1 and TRBJ1-5; 12 bases fit TRBD1. The sequence derives from a human donor with HPV-associated anogenital cancer. This specimen consisted of blood, obtained from a patient who underwent chemoradiotherapy. In DNA form, the CDR3 reads TGCAGCGCGGCCTCCGGGACAGGGGGCGGTCAGCCCCAGCATTTT. Translating gives CSAASGTGGGQPQHF.